This T cell receptor beta chain comes out of a study of T cells in Graves' hyperthyroidism and ophthalmopathy. The wider study: Sampling of peripheral blood happened at initial diagnosis, prior to any treatment.

Exclusions: uncontrolled infection, other autoimmune disease, pregnancy, lactation. Clinicians diagnosed patients from clinical symptoms, serum thyroxine and TRAb, thyroid ultrasound and orbital computed tomography. Fresh peripheral blood, 10 ml, was the source of the PBMCs. This clonotype was observed at least ten times. The V end was cut by 6 bases, the J end by 2 bases, with 11 bases between. The CDR3 runs to 13 residues. Regions amplified from RNA transcripts were the TCR beta CDR3 regions. Primed by the HTBI set, a first-round RT-PCR was run on the TCR CDR3. From the multiplex PCR reads, TCRdb called clonotypes with MiXCR, one entry per CDR3 protein. The repertoire includes about 600,000 distinct CDR3 sequences, about 14% of them detected once, and roughly 7.7% sits in the top ten.

The receptor's source is a woman aged 18-29 years with Graves' ophthalmopathy. Sequenced input: blood. The chain is built from TRBV12-3 or TRBV12-4 and TRBJ2-7; D is perhaps TRBD1 (5 bases). CDR3 DNA: TGTGCCAGCAGCCCGACAGTAACCTACGAGCAGTACTTC. Its protein product is CASSPTVTYEQYF.